The clone carrying this TCR beta chain was observed many times. These data are taken from a study of human T cells and chemical hapten exposure. Whole blood that had not been fractionated was the source of extracted total RNA. CDR3 length: 16 residues. The V and J ends lost 5 bases and 0 bases, in that order; junction bases with no gene match: 7. CDR1 and CDR2 from the germline V gene are SGHTA and FQGNSA. TCRdb fed the 5' RACE reads into MiXCR, producing one record per CDR3 protein. This repertoire shows 81,000 or so distinct CDR3 sequences, more than 7.5% found once; its top ten account for approximately 2.5%.

The receptor was derived from a male donor in good health. The chain links TRBV7-2 to TRBJ2-3, with TRBD2 matching over 8 bases. Written as DNA, the CDR3 is TGTGCCAGCAGCCCCCGGGAGGGCGCTAGCACAGATACGCAGTATTTT. Protein: CASSPREGASTDTQYF.